Following are 12 T cell receptor beta chains from one sample sequenced in a study of T cells in Graves' hyperthyroidism and ophthalmopathy. Amplification of TCR beta CDR3 regions was performed using RNA transcripts as template. RT-PCR in the first round (using the HTBI primer set) targeted the TCR CDR3. From the multiplex PCR reads, TCRdb called clonotypes with MiXCR, one entry per CDR3 protein. Seen here are about 410,000 distinct CDR3 sequences, more than 14% observed once, and the top ten hold roughly a fifth. Sample: blood. These TCRs come from a woman in her 30s with Graves' ophthalmopathy.

This chain connects TRBV29-1 to TRBJ2-6; no clear D gene. Trimming shortened V by 2 bases and J by 0 bases, and 8 bases separated the two germline ends. Germline V lookup: CDR1 SQVTM, CDR2 ANQGSEA. The CDR3 consists of 15 residues. The CDR3 sequence: CSVELRVSGANVLTF. CDR3 DNA: TGCAGCGTTGAACTTCGGGTCTCTGGGGCCAACGTCCTGACTTTC.

This clonotype was counted ten times or more. The chain employs TRBV2 and TRBJ1-5, with TRBD1 matching 8 bases. V shed 6 bases and J 9 bases; nucleotides not matched to a gene: 13. This CDR3 is built from 15 residues. CDR1 is SNHLY and CDR2 is FYNNEI in the germline V gene. The CDR3 region is CASSAGQGVRGPQHF. DNA of the CDR3: TGTGCCAGCAGCGCAGGACAGGGAGTCCGGGGGCCCCAGCATTTT.

This clonotype was picked up a small number of times. This chain's CDR3 is CSVWILGQGRNTGELFF. The CDR3 DNA reads TGCAGCGTTTGGATACTAGGACAGGGGAGAAACACCGGGGAGCTGTTTTTT. The J gene is TRBJ2-2, the V gene TRBV29-1; 9 bases agree with TRBD1. J was trimmed by 2 bases and V by 5 bases; bases with no gene match: 12. The germline CDR1 and CDR2 sequences are SQVTM and ANQGSEA. The CDR3 loop spans 17 amino acids.

This clonotype was found many times. This chain uses TRBV28 with TRBJ1-1; no firm D call. V lost 8 bases and J 0 bases, leaving 4 bases between the germline ends. CDR1 is MDHEN and CDR2 is SYDVKM in the germline V gene. This CDR3 contains 11 residues. The CDR3 DNA reads TGTGCCAGCCTTTTGAACACTGAAGCTTTCTTT. Translating gives CASLLNTEAFF.

This clonotype was observed many times. The chain has TRBV30 and TRBJ2-2, with no clear D. Germline CDR1 is GTSNPN and CDR2 is SVGIG (reference sequence). This CDR3 has 13 amino acids. Trimming pared 3 bases from V and 1 base from J, leaving 6 bases between. In DNA form, the CDR3 reads TGTGCCTGGAGACGTGGGAACACCGGGGAGCTGTTTTTT. Protein sequence: CAWRRGNTGELFF.

A few counts support this clonotype. The gene calls are TRBV25-1 and TRBJ1-6; 7 nucleotides align to TRBD1. The ends lost 6 bases at V and 8 bases at J; junction bases unmatched: 10. Germline V CDR1 and CDR2: MGHDK, SYGVNS. This CDR3 comprises 15 residues. The CDR3 nucleotides are TGTGCCAGCAGCGGTGGGACAGAGAGGTATTCACCCCTCCACTTT. Its protein product is CASSGGTERYSPLHF.

This clonotype was counted at least ten times. V is TRBV7-2 and J is TRBJ2-5; no reliable D call. Germline V gene data show CDR1 as SGHTA and CDR2 as FQGNSA. V lost 4 bases and J lost 10, with 22 bases in between. This CDR3 has 15 amino acids. In nucleotides, the CDR3 is TGTGCCAGCAGCTATCTCGACGGGTGGTATGAGGACCAGTACTTC. Its translation is CASSYLDGWYEDQYF.

At least ten counts were recorded for this clonotype. The chain employs TRBV7-9 and TRBJ2-1; 11 bases are shared with TRBD1. CDR1 is SEHNR, CDR2 FQNEAQ, per germline (reference sequence). The length of the CDR3 is 13 residues. V was clipped by 6 bases and J by 10 bases; unmatched bases: 5. CDR3 amino acids: CASRGDRGIEQFF. In nucleotides, the CDR3 is TGTGCCAGCAGGGGGGACAGGGGGATCGAGCAGTTCTTC. The full variable domain, rest sourced from reference TRBV7-9 and TRBJ2-1, is DTGVSQNPRHKITKRGQNVTFRCDPISEHNRLYWYRQTLGQGPEFLTYFQNEAQLEKSRLLSDRFSAERPKGSFSTLEIQRTEQGDSAMYLCASRGDRGIEQFFGPGTRLTVL.

This clonotype was recorded many times. V usage is TRBV12-3 or TRBV12-4 and J usage is TRBJ2-1, with D possibly being TRBD2 (6 bases). The V gene lost 7 bases and the J gene lost 6 bases, with 16 bases spanning the gap. The CDR3 runs to 14 residues. The chain's CDR3 is CASTAPGLFNEQFF. The CDR3 nucleotides read TGTGCCAGCACCGCCCCGGGACTCTTCAATGAGCAGTTCTTC.

This clonotype occurred many times. The V call is TRBV12-3 or TRBV12-4, the J call TRBJ1-4; 8 positions match TRBD1. This CDR3 has 14 amino acids. The V segment lost 6 bases and the J segment 0 bases; nucleotides outside the gene matches: 0. The CDR3: CASRDRATNEKLFF. CDR3 DNA sequence: TGTGCCAGCAGGGACAGGGCAACTAATGAAAAACTGTTTTTT.

Ten or more counts support this clonotype. The J gene is TRBJ2-7, the V gene TRBV5-5, with D perhaps being TRBD1 or TRBD2 (6 bases each). Germline V CDR1 and CDR2: SGHKS, YYEKEE (reference sequence). This CDR3 spans 14 amino acids. The V gene lost 8 bases and the J gene lost 3 bases, with 18 bases spanning the gap. The CDR3 DNA is TGTGCCAGTTCCACAGGGTCGCGGGACTACGAGCAGTACTTC. Its protein product is CASSTGSRDYEQYF.

This clonotype turned up a few times. The genes are TRBV19 and TRBJ1-1; D is unclear. The CDR3 is 15 residues long. Germline V gene lookup returns CDR1 LNHDA and CDR2 SQIVND (reference sequence). Trimming stripped 1 base from V and 8 bases from J, with 17 bases between. The CDR3 loop reads CASSIGGWKEQEAFF. For the CDR3, the DNA is TGTGCCAGTAGTATAGGAGGGTGGAAAGAGCAAGAAGCTTTCTTT.